The 20 T cell receptor beta chains below come from one sample, sequenced in a study of CD4 and CD8 cells across lung adenocarcinoma regions. MiXCR was run by TCRdb on the PCR reads, yielding one entry per CDR3 protein. This sample has about 5,200 distinct CDR3 sequences; about 53% occur once, and the top ten carry approximately 20%. Sequenced input: CD4+ T cells from the margin of a lung tumor. Receptor source: a male donor with lung adenocarcinoma. The CD4 and CD8 labels of this study may be unreliable.

The CDR3 region has the DNA TGTGCCAGCAGTTATAGTCCTCGGGGGGCGTTCTACGAGCAGTACTTC. Translated: CASSYSPRGAFYEQYF. V is TRBV6-2 or TRBV6-3 and J is TRBJ2-5, with D possibly being TRBD2 (7 bases). The end of the DNA aligns better with TRBJ2-7, so the J call may be wrong. The CDR3 has 16 amino acids. Germline V gene lookup returns CDR1 MNHEY and CDR2 SVGEGT.

A note on this clonotype: One end of the junction is discordant with germline, which a read error may explain. V gene TRBV10-3 combines with J gene TRBJ2-3; no reliable D call. Germline CDR1 is ENHRY and CDR2 is SYGVKD. This CDR3 region has 13 residues. The CDR3 here is CAIRDVSTDTQYF. Here the CDR3 DNA reads TGTGCCATCAGGGATGTGAGCACAGATACGCAGTACTTT.

The chain carries TRBV10-3 and TRBJ2-4; D might be TRBD1 or TRBD2, each matching 7 bases. Germline CDR1 reads ENHRY; CDR2 reads SYGVKD. The V and J ends lost 11 bases and 13 bases respectively, with 30 bases between them. This CDR3 is 15 amino acids long. As DNA, the CDR3 is TGTGCCGGGGGGGTAGGGGGCCGTGAGAAAGACACCCAGTACTTC. This codes for CAGGVGGREKDTQYF.

The chain carries TRBV6-1 and TRBJ2-1; D call uncertain. The CDR3 sequence is 15 residues long. Trimming shortened V by 6 bases and J by 12 bases, and 24 bases separated the two germline ends. Germline assignment: CDR1 MNHNS and CDR2 SASEGT. The CDR3 DNA is TGTGCCAGCAGAAAACCGGGTGTGATGAGGAATACGCAGTTCTTC. Translation: CASRKPGVMRNTQFF.

Only a few counts were recorded for this clonotype. V gene TRBV6-1 combines with J gene TRBJ2-2, with TRBD2 matching over 9 bases. V was pared by 7 bases and J by 8 bases, with 11 bases of the junction left unmatched. Per germline, CDR1 MNHNS and CDR2 SASEGT. The CDR3 runs to 15 residues. The CDR3 loop reads CASITWAGGFGELFF. The CDR3 bases are TGTGCCAGCATAACATGGGCGGGAGGGTTTGGGGAGCTGTTTTTT.

In this sample, this clonotype turned up a few times. This chain uses TRBV14 with TRBJ2-1; D unresolved. Per germline, CDR1 SGHDN and CDR2 FVKESK. This CDR3 comprises 14 residues. Between the trimmed V and J ends, which lost 4 bases and 7 bases, there was a span of 14 bases. The CDR3 DNA is TGTGCCAGCAGCCTACGTCCTCTGGTGAATGAGCAGTTCTTC. This sequence encodes CASSLRPLVNEQFF.

This clonotype was seen more than once but under ten times. This chain uses TRBV10-1 with TRBJ2-2; 9 nucleotides line up with TRBD1. CDR3 length: 13 amino acids. V was clipped by 11 bases and J by 2 bases; unmatched bases: 3. The germline gives CDR1 WNHNN, CDR2 SYGVQD (reference sequence). In DNA form, the CDR3 reads TGCGCCTCGGGACAGGGTAACACCGGGGAGCTGTTTTTT. Residues: CASGQGNTGELFF.

Remarks on this clonotype: Compared with germline, one end of the junction differs, possibly owing to a read error. This chain connects TRBV27 to TRBJ2-1, with a possible D match to TRBD2 (6 bases). CDR1 and CDR2 from the germline V gene are MNHEY and SMNVEV (reference sequence). The CDR3 covers 14 residues. The CDR3: CASRGLATWDAQYF. In DNA form, the CDR3 reads TGTGCCAGCAGGGGGCTAGCGACCTGGGATGCGCAGTACTTT.

In regard to this clonotype: A clone one base away is much larger, so this may be a read error. V gene TRBV27 combines with J gene TRBJ1-1, with unresolved D. The CDR3 covers 13 residues. V shed 4 bases and J shed 5 bases, with 11 bases lying between them. Germline V CDR1 and CDR2: MNHEY, SMNVEV (reference sequence). Here the CDR3 DNA reads TGTGCCAGCAGTTACGCAGGTAATACTGAAGCTTTCTTT. It encodes CASSYAGNTEAFF.

As regards this clonotype: The junction departs from the called germline gene at one end, perhaps through a read error. V gene TRBV6-1 combines with J gene TRBJ2-3; TRBD1 matches 7 bases. Germline V gives CDR1 MNHNS, CDR2 SASEGT. The CDR3 runs 15 residues. The CDR3 protein is CAGGEGGRETETQYF. The CDR3 DNA reads as TGTGCCGGGGGTGAAGGGGGCAGGGAAACAGAGACCCAGTATTTC.

In DNA form, the CDR3 reads TGTGCCAGCAGTGACGGACCCTACGAGCAGTACTTC. It yields the protein CASSDGPYEQYF. The rearrangement links TRBV6-1 to TRBJ2-1; D is ambiguous. The DNA matches TRBJ2-7 better at its end, which makes the J call doubtful. The CDR3 is 12 amino acids. CDR1 is MNHNS, CDR2 SASEGT, per germline.

Points on this clonotype: One end of the junction varies from germline; a read error may be responsible. V usage is TRBV7-2 and J usage is TRBJ2-2; TRBD2 might be the D (6 bases). The CDR3 extends over 13 amino acids. CDR1 and CDR2 from the germline V gene are SGHTA and FQGNSA. The CDR3 spells CAGRFFGPGVLIF. The CDR3 bases are TGTGCCGGGCGCTTCTTTGGGCCGGGGGTCCTGATTTTT.

The gene calls are TRBV30 and TRBJ2-5; a weak D match, TRBD2 (6 bases). Trimming shortened V by 5 bases and J by 4 bases, and 17 bases separated the two germline ends. Germline CDR1 and CDR2: GTSNPN and SVGIG (reference sequence). This CDR3 has 14 residues. Here the CDR3 DNA reads TGTGCCTGGGGACGAAATGCGGGATCAGAGACCCAGTACTTC. Its translation is CAWGRNAGSETQYF.

This clonotype was seen a few times. The V gene is TRBV30, the J gene TRBJ2-1; 7 bases agree with TRBD2. The length of the CDR3 is 13 residues. V gave up 1 base and J gave up 9 bases; unmatched junction bases: 6. The germline CDR1 and CDR2 sequences are GTSNPN and SVGIG (reference sequence). The DNA for the CDR3 is TGTGCCTGGAGTGCAAGCGGGGCTGGTGAGCAGTTCTTC. It encodes CAWSASGAGEQFF.

About this clonotype itself: The junction departs from the called germline gene at one end, perhaps through a read error. The V gene is TRBV6-1, the J gene TRBJ2-3; D may match TRBD1 or TRBD2 (7 bases each). Germline V lookup: CDR1 MNHNS, CDR2 SASEGT. The CDR3 runs to 16 residues. CDR3 coding DNA: TGTGCCAGCAGGGGCCAGGGGGGGACGAGCAAAGAGACCCAGTATTTC. Its translation: CASRGQGGTSKETQYF.

Remarks on this clonotype: An end of the junction differs from the germline gene, which may be a read error. CDR3 in amino acids: CASSLTLAKYGYTF. The CDR3 DNA follows: TGTGCCAGCAGCCTGACTTTAGCTAAGTATGGCTACACCTTC. V is TRBV6-1 and J is TRBJ1-2; D not resolved. The CDR3 runs 14 residues. Germline V gene sequence: CDR1 MNHNS, CDR2 SASEGT.

The sample holds one count of this clonotype. The rearrangement uses TRBV27 and TRBJ2-5; 7 nucleotides agree with TRBD1. The DNA end favors TRBJ2-7, so the J call may be wrong. From germline, CDR1 is MNHEY and CDR2 SMNVEV (reference sequence). The CDR3 covers 12 residues. The CDR3 sequence: CASASTGREQYF. The CDR3 region has the DNA TGTGCCAGCGCCTCGACAGGGCGCGAGCAGTACTTC.

This clonotype qualifies as medium-sized. The V and J genes are TRBV7-2 and TRBJ2-1; D could derive from TRBD1 or TRBD2 (6 bases each). CDR1 SGHTA and CDR2 FQGNSA come from the germline V gene. CDR3 length equals 13 residues. Trimming shortened V by 1 base and J by 7 bases, and 8 bases separated the two germline ends. The chain's CDR3 is CASSLGGANEQFF. The DNA for the CDR3 is TGTGCCAGCAGCTTAGGGGGGGCTAATGAGCAGTTCTTC. Supplemented by reference TRBV7-2 and TRBJ2-1, the full variable domain reads GAGVSQSPSNKVTEKGKDVELRCDPISGHTALYWYRQSLGQGLEFLIYFQGNSAPDKSGLPSDRFSAERTGGSVSTLTIQRTQQEDSAVYLCASSLGGANEQFFGPGTRLTVL.

The chain joins TRBV6-5 to TRBJ1-5; 9 bases line up with TRBD1. Germline CDR1 reads MNHEY; CDR2 reads SVGAGI. CDR3 length: 15 amino acids. The V and J ends lost 4 bases and 2 bases, in that order; junction bases with no gene match: 3. As DNA, the CDR3 is TGTGCCAGCAGTTCTGACAGGGGGGGCAATCAGCCCCAGCATTTT. This codes for CASSSDRGGNQPQHF.

This clonotype was recorded a few times. This chain connects TRBV4-1 to TRBJ1-2; a weak D match, TRBD1 (6 bases). Germline CDR1 reads MGHRA; CDR2 reads YSYEKL. V gave up 2 bases and J gave up 5 bases, with 21 bases separating them. The CDR3 runs 17 residues. DNA of the CDR3: TGCGCCAGCAGCCAAACGCAGACGGCAGGGGATGGGTATGGCTACACCTTC. This codes for CASSQTQTAGDGYGYTF.